This TCR beta chain was captured in a study of blood T cell repertoires in COVID-19. About the study: Acute and convalescent COVID-19 specimens originated in the United States, Italy and Spain.

Trimming stripped 6 bases from V and 5 bases from J, with 10 bases between. This CDR3 contains 12 residues. Profiled with immunoSEQ multiplex PCR; TCRdb holds only in-frame clones, not every one. The profile shows 95,000 to 110,000 clones, around 83% of them singletons. This clone has a handful of counts. This TCR came from a woman of 80 years or more with active or convalescent COVID-19. The material sequenced was peripheral blood. V gene TRBV12-3 or TRBV12-4 combines with J gene TRBJ1-2; D perhaps matches TRBD1 (5 bases). The CDR3 DNA follows: TGTGCCAGCAGATCCAGGGAATATGGCTACACCTTC. Its translation: CASRSREYGYTF.